This T cell receptor beta chain was sequenced for a study of cytomegalovirus exposure and HLA in healthy donors. Regarding this clone: What it recognizes is unknown. One end of the junction is discordant with germline, which a read error may explain.

Study-level points and caveats: The majority of CMV-associated TCR beta chains were reported as apparently HLA-restricted in a later analysis. After further analysis at a later stage, 15,000 to 20,000 TCR beta sequences were associated with HLA alleles at 0.05 false discovery rate.

A multiplex PCR was run with 60 Vbeta primers and 13 Jbeta primers. The authors' processing: The authors later counted 70 million to 85 million unique TCR beta chains, 9 million to 14 million of them shared. Data came from immunoSEQ multiplex PCR; TCRdb stores just in-frame clones and leaves some out. That table supplies the V and J calls and clone size; D and trimming were determined from the DNA. This table holds 45,000 to 65,000 clones, around 77% found once. The specimen was PBMCs. The clonotype originates from a woman in her thirties or forties in good health and CMV-seropositive.

CDR3 loop: CASSLDRASYNEQFF. CDR3 bases: TGTGCCAGCAGCCTAGACAGGGCTTCCTACAATGAGCAGTTCTTC. The chain links TRBV11-2 to TRBJ2-1, with TRBD1 matching 7 bases. This CDR3 contains 15 residues. CDR1 and CDR2 from the germline V gene are SGHAT and FQNNGV. The entire variable domain, with the rest obtained from reference TRBV11-2 and TRBJ2-1, is as follows: EAGVAQSPRYKIIEKRQSVAFWCNPISGHATLYWYQQILGQGPKLLIQFQNNGVVDDSQLPKDRFSAERLKGVDSTLKIQPAKLEDSAVYLCASSLDRASYNEQFFGPGTRLTVL.